This T cell receptor (beta chain) stems from a study of T cell responses to AZD1222 COVID-19 vaccine. CDR3 length: 15 residues. The germline V gene has CDR1 SGHVS and CDR2 FQNEAQ. V was trimmed by 5 bases and J by 10 bases, leaving 18 bases between them. Using immunoSEQ multiplex PCR, the repertoire was profiled, and TCRdb retains in-frame clones only, with some absent. This table has 60,000 to 75,000 clones, more than 60% appearing once. The chain carries TRBV7-8 and TRBJ1-6, with D perhaps TRBD1 (6 bases). The material was peripheral blood, obtained 28 days after the second AZD1222 dose. This TCR was sampled from an adult who received the AZD1222 COVID-19 vaccine. The CDR3 sequence is CASSTLPQGRSPLHF. In DNA form, the CDR3 reads TGTGCCAGCAGCACCCTCCCCCAGGGGCGATCACCCCTCCACTTT.